This T cell receptor (beta chain) was sequenced in a study of blood T cell repertoires in COVID-19. Using immunoSEQ multiplex PCR, the repertoire was profiled, and TCRdb retains in-frame clones only, with some absent. The data contain about 110,000 clones, over 80% of them seen just once; the ten biggest clones take up under 0.85%. Germline CDR1 MDHEN, CDR2 SYDVKM. V was clipped by 3 bases and J by 2 bases, with 13 bases between them. CDR3 length: 15 amino acids. Input material: peripheral blood. This chain uses TRBV28 with TRBJ2-5; D possibly corresponds to TRBD1 (6 bases). This TCR was sampled from a woman in her 70s with acute or convalescent COVID-19. The CDR3: CASSFPRGPQETQYF. CDR3 nucleotides: TGTGCCAGCAGTTTTCCCAGGGGACCACAAGAGACCCAGTACTTC.